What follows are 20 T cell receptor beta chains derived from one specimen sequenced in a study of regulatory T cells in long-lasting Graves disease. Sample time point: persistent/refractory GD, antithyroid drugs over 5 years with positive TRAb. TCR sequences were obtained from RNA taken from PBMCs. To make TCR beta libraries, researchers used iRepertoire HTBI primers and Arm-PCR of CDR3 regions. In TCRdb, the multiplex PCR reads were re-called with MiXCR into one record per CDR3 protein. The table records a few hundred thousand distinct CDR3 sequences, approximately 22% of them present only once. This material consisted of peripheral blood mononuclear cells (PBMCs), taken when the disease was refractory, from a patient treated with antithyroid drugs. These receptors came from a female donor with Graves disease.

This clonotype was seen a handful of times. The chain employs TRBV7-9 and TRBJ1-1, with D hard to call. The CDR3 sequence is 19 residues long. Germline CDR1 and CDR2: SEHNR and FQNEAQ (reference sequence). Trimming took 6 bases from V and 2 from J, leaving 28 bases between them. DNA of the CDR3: TGTGCCAGCAGTTCGGGGTGGTGGGAGTTAACGACCCTTAACACTGAAGCTTTCTTT. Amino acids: CASSSGWWELTTLNTEAFF.

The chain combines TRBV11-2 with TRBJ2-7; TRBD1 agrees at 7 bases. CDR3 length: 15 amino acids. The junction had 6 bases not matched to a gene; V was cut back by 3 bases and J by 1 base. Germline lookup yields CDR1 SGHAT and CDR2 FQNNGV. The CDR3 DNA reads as TGTGCCAGCAGCTTCGACCGGGACAGATCCTACGAGCAGTACTTC. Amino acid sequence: CASSFDRDRSYEQYF.

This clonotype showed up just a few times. CDR3 region: CASSQVGSGSGNEQFF. The CDR3 DNA is TGTGCCAGCAGCCAAGTAGGTAGCGGGAGTGGTAATGAGCAGTTCTTC. The chain links TRBV14 to TRBJ2-1, with TRBD2 matching over 9 bases. Germline CDR1 reads SGHDN; CDR2 reads FVKESK. V shed 1 base, J shed 7 bases, and the junction held 8 bases outside the gene matches. This CDR3 is 16 amino acids long.

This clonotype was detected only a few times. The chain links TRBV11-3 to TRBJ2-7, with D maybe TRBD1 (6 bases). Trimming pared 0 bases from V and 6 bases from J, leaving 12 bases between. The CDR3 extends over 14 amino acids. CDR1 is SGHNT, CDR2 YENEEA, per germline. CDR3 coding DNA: TGTGCCAGCAGCTTAGAGGGGGCGCTGGTCGAGCAGTACTTC. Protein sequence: CASSLEGALVEQYF.

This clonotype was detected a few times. The CDR3 DNA reads TGTGCCAGCAGCTACGAGACACTAGGATCCTACGAGCAGTACTTC. The encoded protein is CASSYETLGSYEQYF. The V and J genes are TRBV6-2 or TRBV6-3 and TRBJ2-7; tentative D call: TRBD2 (5 bases). This CDR3 region has 15 residues. V was shortened by 6 bases and J by 1 base, with 16 bases between the two germline ends. Germline lookup yields CDR1 MNHEY and CDR2 SVGEGT.

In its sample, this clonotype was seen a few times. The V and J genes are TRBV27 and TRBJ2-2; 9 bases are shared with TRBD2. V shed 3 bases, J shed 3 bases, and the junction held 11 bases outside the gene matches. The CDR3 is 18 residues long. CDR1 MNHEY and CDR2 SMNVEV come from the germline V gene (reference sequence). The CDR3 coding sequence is TGTGCCAGCAGTTTCTGGCGGGAGGGCCCCTCTCACACCGGGGAGCTGTTTTTT. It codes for CASSFWREGPSHTGELFF.

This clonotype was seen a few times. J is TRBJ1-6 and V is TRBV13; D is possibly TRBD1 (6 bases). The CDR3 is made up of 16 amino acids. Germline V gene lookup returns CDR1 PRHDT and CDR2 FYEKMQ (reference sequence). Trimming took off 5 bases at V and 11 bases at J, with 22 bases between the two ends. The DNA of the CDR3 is TGTGCCAGCAGCGAGGGAGGGGGGACAAAAACTCCACCCCTCCACTTT. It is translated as CASSEGGGTKTPPLHF.

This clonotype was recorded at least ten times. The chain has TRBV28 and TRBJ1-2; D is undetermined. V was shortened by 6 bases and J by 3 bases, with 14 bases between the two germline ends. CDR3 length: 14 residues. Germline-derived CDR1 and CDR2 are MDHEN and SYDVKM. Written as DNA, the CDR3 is TGTGCCAGCAGCACTCCGGACGGCCACTATGGCTACACCTTC. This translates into CASSTPDGHYGYTF.

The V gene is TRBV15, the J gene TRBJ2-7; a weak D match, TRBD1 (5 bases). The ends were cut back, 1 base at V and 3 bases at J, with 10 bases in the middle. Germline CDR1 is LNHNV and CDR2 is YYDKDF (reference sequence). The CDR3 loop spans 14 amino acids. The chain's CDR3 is CATSRGGAYYEQYF. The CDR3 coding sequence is TGTGCCACCAGCAGAGGTGGGGCATACTACGAGCAGTACTTC. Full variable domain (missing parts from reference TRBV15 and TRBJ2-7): DAMVIQNPRYQVTQFGKPVTLSCSQTLNHNVMYWYQQKSSQAPKLLFHYYDKDFNNEADTPDNFQSRRPNTSFCFLDIRSPGLGDTAMYLCATSRGGAYYEQYFGPGTRLTVT.

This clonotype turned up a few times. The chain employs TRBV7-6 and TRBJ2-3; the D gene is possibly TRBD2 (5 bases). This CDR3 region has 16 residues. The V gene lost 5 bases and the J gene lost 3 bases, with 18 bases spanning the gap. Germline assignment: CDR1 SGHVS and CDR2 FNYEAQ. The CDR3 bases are TGTGCCAGCAGCCGCTGGCCTACTAGGAGTACAGATACGCAGTATTTT. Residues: CASSRWPTRSTDTQYF. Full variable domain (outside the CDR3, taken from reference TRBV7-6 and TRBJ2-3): GAGVSQSPRYKVTKRGQDVALRCDPISGHVSLYWYRQALGQGPEFLTYFNYEAQQDKSGLPNDRFSAERPEGSISTLTIQRTEQRDSAMYRCASSRWPTRSTDTQYFGPGTRLTVL.

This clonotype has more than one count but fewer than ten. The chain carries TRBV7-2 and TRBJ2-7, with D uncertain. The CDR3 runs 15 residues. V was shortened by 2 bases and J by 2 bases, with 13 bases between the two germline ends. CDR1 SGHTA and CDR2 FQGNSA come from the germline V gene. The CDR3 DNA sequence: TGTGCCAGCAGCTTAACCCCGACTCCCCCCTACGAGCAGTACTTC. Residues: CASSLTPTPPYEQYF.

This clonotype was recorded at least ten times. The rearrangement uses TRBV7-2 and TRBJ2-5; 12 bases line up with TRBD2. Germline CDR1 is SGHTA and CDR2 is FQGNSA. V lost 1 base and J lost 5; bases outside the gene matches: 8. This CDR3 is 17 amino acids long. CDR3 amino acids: CASSLVPLAGGGETQYF. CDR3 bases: TGTGCCAGCAGCTTAGTCCCACTAGCGGGAGGAGGGGAGACCCAGTACTTC. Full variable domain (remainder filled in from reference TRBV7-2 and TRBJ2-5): GAGVSQSPSNKVTEKGKDVELRCDPISGHTALYWYRQSLGQGLEFLIYFQGNSAPDKSGLPSDRFSAERTGGSVSTLTIQRTQQEDSAVYLCASSLVPLAGGGETQYFGPGTRLLVL.

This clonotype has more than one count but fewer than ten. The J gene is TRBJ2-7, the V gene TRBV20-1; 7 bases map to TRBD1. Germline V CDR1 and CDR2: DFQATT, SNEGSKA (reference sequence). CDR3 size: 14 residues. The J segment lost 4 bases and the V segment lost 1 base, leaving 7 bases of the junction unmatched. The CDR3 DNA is TGCAGTGCTAGAGCACAGGGGCTAAGATACGAGCAGTACTTC. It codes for CSARAQGLRYEQYF.

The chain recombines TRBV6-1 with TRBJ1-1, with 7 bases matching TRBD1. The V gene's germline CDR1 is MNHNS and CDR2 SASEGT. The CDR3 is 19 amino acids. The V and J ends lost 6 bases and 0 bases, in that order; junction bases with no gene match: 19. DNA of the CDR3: TGTGCCAGCAGCCTCTCTATTTTTTCCGGGACAGTCTTGAACACTGAAGCTTTCTTT. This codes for CASSLSIFSGTVLNTEAFF.

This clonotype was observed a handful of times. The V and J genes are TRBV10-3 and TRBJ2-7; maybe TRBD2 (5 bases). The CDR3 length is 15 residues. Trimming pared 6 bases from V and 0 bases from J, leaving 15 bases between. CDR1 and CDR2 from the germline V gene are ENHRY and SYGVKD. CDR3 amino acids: CAISPSGESSYEQYF. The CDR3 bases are TGTGCCATCAGCCCCTCCGGGGAGAGCTCCTACGAGCAGTACTTC.

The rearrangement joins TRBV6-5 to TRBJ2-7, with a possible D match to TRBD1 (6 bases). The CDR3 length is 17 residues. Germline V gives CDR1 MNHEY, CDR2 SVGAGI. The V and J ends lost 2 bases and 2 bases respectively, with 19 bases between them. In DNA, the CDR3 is TGTGCCAGCAGTTACCAGGGGTCCCTGATTCACCCCTACGAGCAGTACTTC. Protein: CASSYQGSLIHPYEQYF.

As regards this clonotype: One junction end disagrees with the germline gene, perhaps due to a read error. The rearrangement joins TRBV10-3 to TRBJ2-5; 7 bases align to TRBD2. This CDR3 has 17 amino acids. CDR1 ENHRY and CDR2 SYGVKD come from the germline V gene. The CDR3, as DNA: TGTACCATCAGTGTTCCCCCCCTGTCCGACGGGGGGGAGACCCAGTACTTC. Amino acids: CTISVPPLSDGGETQYF.

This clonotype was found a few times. The CDR3 protein is CASSDPGYSNQPQHF. CDR3 DNA: TGTGCCAGCAGTGACCCAGGGTATAGCAATCAGCCCCAGCATTTT. V usage is TRBV25-1 and J usage is TRBJ1-5; D is possibly TRBD1 (5 bases). This CDR3 comprises 15 residues. Trimming removed 3 bases from V and 0 bases from J, with 9 bases in between. The germline gives CDR1 MGHDK, CDR2 SYGVNS.

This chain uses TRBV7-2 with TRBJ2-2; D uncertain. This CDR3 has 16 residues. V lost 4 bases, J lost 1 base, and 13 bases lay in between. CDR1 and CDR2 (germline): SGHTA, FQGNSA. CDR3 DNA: TGTGCCAGCAGCTCATCACGAGGTTTGAACACCGGGGAGCTGTTTTTT. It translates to CASSSSRGLNTGELFF.

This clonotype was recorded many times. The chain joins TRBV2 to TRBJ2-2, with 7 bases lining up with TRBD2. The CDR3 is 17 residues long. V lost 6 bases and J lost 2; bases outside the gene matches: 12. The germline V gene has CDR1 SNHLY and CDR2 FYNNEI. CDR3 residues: CASRSPRLATNTGELFF. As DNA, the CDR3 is TGTGCCAGCAGATCCCCTCGACTAGCTACTAACACCGGGGAGCTGTTTTTT.